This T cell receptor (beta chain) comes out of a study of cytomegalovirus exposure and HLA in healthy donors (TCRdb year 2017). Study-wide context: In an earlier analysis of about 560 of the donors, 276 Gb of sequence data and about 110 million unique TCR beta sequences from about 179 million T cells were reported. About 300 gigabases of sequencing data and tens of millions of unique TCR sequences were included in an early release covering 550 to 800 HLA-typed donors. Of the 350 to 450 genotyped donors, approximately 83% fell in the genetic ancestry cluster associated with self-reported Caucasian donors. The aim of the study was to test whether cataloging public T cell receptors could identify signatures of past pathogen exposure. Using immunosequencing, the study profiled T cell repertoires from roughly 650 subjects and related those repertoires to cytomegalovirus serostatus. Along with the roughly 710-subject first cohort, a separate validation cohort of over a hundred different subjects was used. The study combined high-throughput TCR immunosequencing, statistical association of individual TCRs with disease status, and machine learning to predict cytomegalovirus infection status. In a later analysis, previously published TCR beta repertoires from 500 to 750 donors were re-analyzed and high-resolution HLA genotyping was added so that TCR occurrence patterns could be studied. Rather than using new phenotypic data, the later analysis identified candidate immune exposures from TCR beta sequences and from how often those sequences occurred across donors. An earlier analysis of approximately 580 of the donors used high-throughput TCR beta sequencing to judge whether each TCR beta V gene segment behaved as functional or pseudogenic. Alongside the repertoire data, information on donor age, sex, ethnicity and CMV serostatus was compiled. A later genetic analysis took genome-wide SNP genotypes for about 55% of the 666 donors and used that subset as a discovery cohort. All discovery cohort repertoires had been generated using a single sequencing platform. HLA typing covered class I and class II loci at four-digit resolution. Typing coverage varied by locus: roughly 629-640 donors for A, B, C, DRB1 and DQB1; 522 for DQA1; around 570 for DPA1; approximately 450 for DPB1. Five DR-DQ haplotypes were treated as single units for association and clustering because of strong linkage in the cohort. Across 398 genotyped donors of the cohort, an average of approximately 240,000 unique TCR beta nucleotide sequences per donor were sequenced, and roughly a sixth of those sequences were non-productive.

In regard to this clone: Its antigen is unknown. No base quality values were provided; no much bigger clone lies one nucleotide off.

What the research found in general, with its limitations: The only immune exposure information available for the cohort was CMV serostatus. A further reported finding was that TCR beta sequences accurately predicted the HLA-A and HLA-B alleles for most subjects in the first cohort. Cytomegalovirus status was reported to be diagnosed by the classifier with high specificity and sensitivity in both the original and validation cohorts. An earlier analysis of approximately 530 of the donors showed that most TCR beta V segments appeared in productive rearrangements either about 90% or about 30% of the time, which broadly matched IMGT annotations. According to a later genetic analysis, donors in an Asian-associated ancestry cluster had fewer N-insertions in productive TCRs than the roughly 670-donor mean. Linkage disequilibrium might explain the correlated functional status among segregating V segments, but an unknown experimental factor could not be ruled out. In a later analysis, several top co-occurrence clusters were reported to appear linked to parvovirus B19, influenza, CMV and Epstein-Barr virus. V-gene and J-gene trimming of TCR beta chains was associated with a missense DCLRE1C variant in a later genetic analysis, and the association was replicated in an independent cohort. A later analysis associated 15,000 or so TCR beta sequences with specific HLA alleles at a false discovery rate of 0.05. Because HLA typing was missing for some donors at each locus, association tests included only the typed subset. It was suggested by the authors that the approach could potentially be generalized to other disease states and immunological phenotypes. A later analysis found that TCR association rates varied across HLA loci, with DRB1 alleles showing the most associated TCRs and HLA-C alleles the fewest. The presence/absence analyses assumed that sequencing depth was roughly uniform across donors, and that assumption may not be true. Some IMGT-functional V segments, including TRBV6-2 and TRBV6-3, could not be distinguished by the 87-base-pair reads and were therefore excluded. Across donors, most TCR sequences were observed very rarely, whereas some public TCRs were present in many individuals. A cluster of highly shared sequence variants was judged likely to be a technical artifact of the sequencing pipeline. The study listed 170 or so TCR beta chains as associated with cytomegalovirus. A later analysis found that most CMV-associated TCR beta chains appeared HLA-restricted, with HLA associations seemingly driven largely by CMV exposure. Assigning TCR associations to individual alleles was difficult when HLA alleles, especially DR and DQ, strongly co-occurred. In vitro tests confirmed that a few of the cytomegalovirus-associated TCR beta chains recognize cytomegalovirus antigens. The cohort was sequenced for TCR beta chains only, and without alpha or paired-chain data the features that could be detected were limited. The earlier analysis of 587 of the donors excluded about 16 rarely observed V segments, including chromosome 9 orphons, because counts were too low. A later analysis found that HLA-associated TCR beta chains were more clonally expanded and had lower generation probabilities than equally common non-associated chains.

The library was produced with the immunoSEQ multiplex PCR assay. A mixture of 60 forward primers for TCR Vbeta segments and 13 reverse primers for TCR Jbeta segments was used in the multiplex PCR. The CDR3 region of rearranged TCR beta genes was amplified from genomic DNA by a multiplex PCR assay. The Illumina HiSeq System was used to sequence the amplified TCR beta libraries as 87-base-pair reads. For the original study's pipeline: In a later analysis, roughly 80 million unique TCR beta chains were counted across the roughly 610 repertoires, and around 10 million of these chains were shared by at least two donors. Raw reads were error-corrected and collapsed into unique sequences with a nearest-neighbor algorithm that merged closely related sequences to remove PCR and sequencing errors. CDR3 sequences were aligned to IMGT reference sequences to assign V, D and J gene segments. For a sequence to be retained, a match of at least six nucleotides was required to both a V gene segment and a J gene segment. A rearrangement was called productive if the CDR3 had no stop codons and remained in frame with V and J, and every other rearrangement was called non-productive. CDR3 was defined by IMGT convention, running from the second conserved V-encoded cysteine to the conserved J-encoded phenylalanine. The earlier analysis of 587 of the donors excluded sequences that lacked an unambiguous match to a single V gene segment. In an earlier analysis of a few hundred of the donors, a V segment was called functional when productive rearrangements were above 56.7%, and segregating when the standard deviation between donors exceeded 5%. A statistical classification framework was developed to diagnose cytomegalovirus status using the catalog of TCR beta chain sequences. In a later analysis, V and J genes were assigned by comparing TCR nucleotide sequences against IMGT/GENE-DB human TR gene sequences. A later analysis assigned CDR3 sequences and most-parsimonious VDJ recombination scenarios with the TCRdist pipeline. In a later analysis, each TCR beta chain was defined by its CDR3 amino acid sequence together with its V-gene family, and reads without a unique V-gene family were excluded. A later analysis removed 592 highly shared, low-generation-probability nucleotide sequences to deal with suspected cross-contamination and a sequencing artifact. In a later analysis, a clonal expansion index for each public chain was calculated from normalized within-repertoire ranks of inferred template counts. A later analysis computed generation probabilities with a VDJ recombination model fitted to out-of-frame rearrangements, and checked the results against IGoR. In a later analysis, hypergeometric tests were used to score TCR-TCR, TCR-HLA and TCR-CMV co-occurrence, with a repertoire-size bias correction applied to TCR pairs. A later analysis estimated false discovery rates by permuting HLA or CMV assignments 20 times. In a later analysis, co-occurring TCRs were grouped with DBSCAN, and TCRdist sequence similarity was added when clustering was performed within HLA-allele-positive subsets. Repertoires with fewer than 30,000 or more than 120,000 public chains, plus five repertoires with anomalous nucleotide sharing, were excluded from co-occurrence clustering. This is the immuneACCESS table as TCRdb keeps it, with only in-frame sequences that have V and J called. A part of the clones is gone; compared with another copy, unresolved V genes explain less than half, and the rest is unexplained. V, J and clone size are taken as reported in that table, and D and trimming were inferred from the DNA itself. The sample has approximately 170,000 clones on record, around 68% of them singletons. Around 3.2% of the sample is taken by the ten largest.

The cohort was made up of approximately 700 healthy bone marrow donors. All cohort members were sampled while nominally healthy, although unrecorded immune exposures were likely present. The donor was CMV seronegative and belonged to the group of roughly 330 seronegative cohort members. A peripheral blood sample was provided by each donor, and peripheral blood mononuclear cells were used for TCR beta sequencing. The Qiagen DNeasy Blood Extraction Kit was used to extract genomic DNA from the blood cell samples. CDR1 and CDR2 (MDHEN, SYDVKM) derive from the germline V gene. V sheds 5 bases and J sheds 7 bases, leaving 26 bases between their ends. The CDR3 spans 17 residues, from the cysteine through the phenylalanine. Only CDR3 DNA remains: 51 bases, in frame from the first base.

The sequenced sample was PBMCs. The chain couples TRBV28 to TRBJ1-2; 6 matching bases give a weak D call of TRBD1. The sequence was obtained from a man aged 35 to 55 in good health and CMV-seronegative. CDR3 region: CASSPPHYRDPKAGYTF. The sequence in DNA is TGTGCCAGCAGTCCTCCCCACTACAGGGACCCGAAGGCTGGCTACACCTTC.